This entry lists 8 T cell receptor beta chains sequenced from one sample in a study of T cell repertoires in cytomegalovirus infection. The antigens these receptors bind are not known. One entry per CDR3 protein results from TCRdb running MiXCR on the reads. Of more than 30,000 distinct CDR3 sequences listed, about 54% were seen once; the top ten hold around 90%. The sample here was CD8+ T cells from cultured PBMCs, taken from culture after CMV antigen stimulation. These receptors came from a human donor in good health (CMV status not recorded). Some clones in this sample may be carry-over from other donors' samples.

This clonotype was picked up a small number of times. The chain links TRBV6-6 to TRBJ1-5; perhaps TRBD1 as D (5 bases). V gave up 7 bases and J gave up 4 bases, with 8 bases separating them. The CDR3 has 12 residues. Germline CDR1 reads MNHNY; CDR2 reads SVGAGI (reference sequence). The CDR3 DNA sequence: TGTGCCAGCACAGGGCCAAATCAGCCCCAGCATTTT. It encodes CASTGPNQPQHF.

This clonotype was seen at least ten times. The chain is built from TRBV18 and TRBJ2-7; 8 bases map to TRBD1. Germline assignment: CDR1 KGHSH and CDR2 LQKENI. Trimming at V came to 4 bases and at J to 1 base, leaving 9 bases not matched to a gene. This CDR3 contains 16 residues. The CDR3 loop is CASSHPTDRGSYEQYF. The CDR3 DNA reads TGTGCCAGCTCACACCCAACCGACAGGGGATCCTACGAGCAGTACTTC.

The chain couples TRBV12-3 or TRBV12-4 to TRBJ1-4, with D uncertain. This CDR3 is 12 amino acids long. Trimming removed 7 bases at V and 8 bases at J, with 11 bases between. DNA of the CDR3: TGTGCCAGCACCACCCCTGCGGAAAAACTGTTTTTT. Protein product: CASTTPAEKLFF.

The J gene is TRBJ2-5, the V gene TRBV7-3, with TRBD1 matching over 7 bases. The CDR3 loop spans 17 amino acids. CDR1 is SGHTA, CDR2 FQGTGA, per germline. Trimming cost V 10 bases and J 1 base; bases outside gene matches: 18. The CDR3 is CAINASGQDTTQETQYF. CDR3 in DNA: TGTGCCATCAACGCCTCTGGACAGGACACCACCCAAGAGACCCAGTACTTC.

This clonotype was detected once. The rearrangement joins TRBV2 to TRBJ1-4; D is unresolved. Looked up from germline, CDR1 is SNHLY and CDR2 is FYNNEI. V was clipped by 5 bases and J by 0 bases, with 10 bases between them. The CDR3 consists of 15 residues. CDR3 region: CASSLGGATNEKLFF. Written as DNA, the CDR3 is TGTGCCAGCAGTCTCGGCGGAGCAACTAATGAAAAACTGTTTTTT.

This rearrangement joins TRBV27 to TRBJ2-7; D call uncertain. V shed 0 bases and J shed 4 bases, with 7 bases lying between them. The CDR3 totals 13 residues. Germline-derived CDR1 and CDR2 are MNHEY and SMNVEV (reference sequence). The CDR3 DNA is TGTGCCAGCAGTTTATCGTTAGGGTACGAGCAGTACTTC. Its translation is CASSLSLGYEQYF.

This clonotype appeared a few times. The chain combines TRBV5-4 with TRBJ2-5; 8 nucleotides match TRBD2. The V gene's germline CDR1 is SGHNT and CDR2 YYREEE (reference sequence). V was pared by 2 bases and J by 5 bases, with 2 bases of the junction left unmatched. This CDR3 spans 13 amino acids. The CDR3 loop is CASSLAGVETQYF. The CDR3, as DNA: TGTGCCAGCAGCTTAGCGGGGGTCGAGACCCAGTACTTC.

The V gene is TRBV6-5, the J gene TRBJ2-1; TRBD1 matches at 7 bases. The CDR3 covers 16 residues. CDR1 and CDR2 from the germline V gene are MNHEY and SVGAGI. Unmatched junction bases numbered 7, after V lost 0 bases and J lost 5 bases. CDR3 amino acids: CASSYSTGHRNNEQFF. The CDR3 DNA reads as TGTGCCAGCAGTTACTCGACAGGGCACAGGAACAATGAGCAGTTCTTC.